The rows below give T cell receptor beta chains drawn from one sample of a study of radiotherapy plus CTLA-4 blockade in lung cancer. Profiled with immunoSEQ multiplex PCR; TCRdb holds only in-frame clones, not every one. The table includes approximately 47,000 clones, more than 60% detected once. The starting material was peripheral blood, obtained from a patient treated with radiotherapy plus ipilimumab. The receptors shown here come from a human donor with non-small cell lung cancer who had a partial response to radiotherapy plus ipilimumab. CDR3s include the opening cysteine and the closing phenylalanine or tryptophan. The D gene is left open where the match is weak. Expanded clones get a size class; other rows say once, few or many, or leave the size out.

v_call	j_call	clone_size	d_call	cdr3_aa	cdr3_nt
TRBV5-4	TRBJ2-1	NA	NA	CASSLVFGENEQFF	TGTGCCAGCAGCTTGGTTTTCGGGGAAAATGAGCAGTTCTTC
TRBV6-6	TRBJ2-2	NA	NA	CASRTQGGTGELFF	TGTGCCAGCAGAACCCAGGGGGGCACCGGGGAGCTGTTTTTT
TRBV11-3	TRBJ2-1	NA	NA	CASSQGNEQFF	TGTGCCAGCAGCCAGGGCAATGAGCAGTTCTTC
TRBV7-9	TRBJ1-2	NA	TRBD1	CASSFSAGQELFGYTF	TGTGCCAGCAGCTTTTCTGCAGGACAGGAACTCTTTGGCTACACCTTC
TRBV5-6	TRBJ2-7	NA	TRBD1	CASSLPQGARSF	TGTGCCAGCAGCTTACCACAGGGGGCGAGGTCCTTC
TRBV13	TRBJ2-1	few	NA	CASSLGRASNEQFF	TGTGCCAGCAGCTTAGGCAGAGCGAGCAATGAGCAGTTCTTC
TRBV14	TRBJ1-1	few	NA	CASSQGTGTEAFF	TGTGCCAGCAGCCAAGGGACGGGGACTGAAGCTTTCTTT
TRBV6-4	TRBJ1-4	NA	NA	CASTNRVNEKLFF	TGTGCCAGTACAAACAGGGTTAATGAAAAACTGTTTTTT
TRBV10-1	TRBJ1-5	NA	NA	CASSEAGRGSNQPQHF	TGCGCCAGCAGTGAAGCCGGCAGAGGCAGCAATCAGCCCCAGCATTTT
TRBV11-2	TRBJ2-3	NA	TRBD2	CASSLEWQRGIRDTQYF	TGTGCCAGCAGCTTAGAATGGCAGCGGGGGATCCGGGATACGCAGTATTTT
TRBV5-4	TRBJ2-3	NA	TRBD2	CASSPAGAGGADTQYF	TGTGCCAGCAGCCCGGCCGGGGCGGGGGGGGCGGATACGCAGTATTTT
TRBV7-2	TRBJ2-1	NA	NA	CASSLGAINEQFF	TGTGCCAGCAGCTTAGGGGCGATCAATGAGCAGTTCTTC
TRBV7-9	TRBJ2-7	NA	NA	CASSPGTYEQYF	TGTGCCAGCAGCCCGGGAACCTACGAGCAGTACTTC
TRBV2	TRBJ1-3	many	NA	CASTEGQFSGNTIYF	TGTGCCAGCACCGAAGGACAGTTCTCTGGAAACACCATATATTTT
TRBV19	TRBJ2-7	NA	NA	CASSMGRGGEQYF	TGTGCCAGTAGTATGGGGCGGGGCGGCGAGCAGTACTTC
TRBV7-9	TRBJ2-5	few	NA	CASKDQGGVMETQYF	TGTGCCAGCAAGGACCAGGGGGGAGTTATGGAGACCCAGTACTTC
TRBV10-3	TRBJ1-1	NA	TRBD1	CASRTGGNTEAFF	TGTGCCTCCCGGACAGGGGGAAACACTGAAGCTTTCTTT
TRBV7-2	TRBJ2-1	NA	TRBD2	CASSFGAAGGLNEQFF	TGTGCCAGCAGCTTTGGGGCGGCGGGGGGGCTGAATGAGCAGTTCTTC
TRBV5-1	TRBJ2-5	NA	TRBD1	CASSFRDRVEEQYF	TGCGCCAGCAGCTTTCGGGACAGGGTTGAGGAGCAGTACTTC
TRBV12-5	TRBJ1-1	NA	NA	CASGTYWRTEAFF	TGTGCTAGTGGAACCTACTGGAGGACTGAAGCTTTCTTT
TRBV25-1	TRBJ2-5	NA	NA	CASGAPRETQYF	TGTGCCAGCGGGGCCCCGAGGGAGACCCAGTACTTC
TRBV4-3	TRBJ2-1	few	TRBD2	CASSQDAGGHNEQFF	TGCGCCAGCAGCCAAGATGCGGGGGGTCACAATGAGCAGTTCTTC
TRBV4-3	TRBJ2-7	NA	NA	CASSQDGAGDSYEQYF	TGCGCCAGCAGCCAAGATGGGGCAGGGGATTCCTACGAGCAGTACTTC
TRBV9	TRBJ2-2	NA	NA	CASSVMGHDTGELFF	TGTGCCAGCAGCGTGATGGGACATGACACCGGGGAGCTGTTTTTT
TRBV4-3	TRBJ2-3	NA	TRBD2	CASSREVSGGNTQYF	TGCGCCAGCAGCCGAGAAGTTAGCGGGGGTAATACGCAGTATTTT
TRBV5-5	TRBJ1-6	NA	NA	CASSLVRFYNSPLHF	TGTGCCAGCAGCTTGGTGAGATTCTATAATTCACCCCTCCACTTT
TRBV6-1	TRBJ1-2	NA	TRBD1	CASRDRDSTNYGYTF	TGTGCCAGCCGGGACAGAGATTCAACTAACTATGGCTACACCTTC
TRBV20-1	TRBJ2-5	few	NA	CKTDWMETQYF	TGCAAGACAGATTGGATGGAGACCCAGTACTTC
TRBV6-5	TRBJ1-2	NA	TRBD1	CATSPSGQGLSYTF	TGTGCCACCAGCCCCTCCGGACAGGGATTAAGCTACACCTTC
TRBV6-6	TRBJ2-3	NA	NA	CASSYSESTDTQYF	TGTGCCAGCAGTTATTCCGAGAGCACAGATACGCAGTATTTT
TRBV4-2	TRBJ2-2	NA	TRBD2	CASSHQTSGGAVTGELFF	TGTGCCAGCAGCCACCAGACTAGCGGGGGGGCAGTCACCGGGGAGCTGTTTTTT
TRBV19	TRBJ2-7	NA	NA	CASSKAADDEQYF	TGTGCCAGTAGTAAGGCGGCAGACGACGAGCAGTACTTC
TRBV6-1	TRBJ1-4	few	NA	CASSEAPWVGGASTNEKLFF	TGTGCCAGCAGTGAAGCGCCATGGGTAGGGGGGGCGTCAACTAATGAAAAACTGTTTTTT
TRBV5-4	TRBJ2-3	few	TRBD2	CASSFSGGLIGTQYF	TGTGCCAGCAGCTTCTCCGGGGGGTTGATAGGTACGCAGTATTTT
TRBV4-1	TRBJ2-3	NA	TRBD2	CASSQGTSGGSTDTQYF	TGCGCCAGCAGCCAGGGGACTAGCGGGGGGAGCACAGATACGCAGTATTTT
TRBV7-2	TRBJ1-6	few	NA	CASSLEGTYNSPLHF	TGTGCCAGCAGCTTAGAGGGGACATACAATTCACCCCTCCACTTT
TRBV6-6	TRBJ1-5	NA	NA	CASSSGPGVSNQPQHF	TGTGCCAGCAGTTCAGGACCGGGGGTTAGCAATCAGCCCCAGCATTTT
TRBV27	TRBJ1-1	once	NA	CASQRPGRTEAFF	TGTGCCAGCCAAAGGCCAGGGAGGACTGAAGCTTTCTTT
TRBV4-2	TRBJ2-3	few	TRBD2	CASSQELAGVDTQYF	TGTGCCAGCAGCCAAGAACTAGCGGGGGTGGATACGCAGTATTTT
TRBV29-1	TRBJ2-7	NA	NA	CSVARDTYEQYF	TGCAGCGTTGCCCGGGACACCTACGAGCAGTACTTC
TRBV7-8	TRBJ2-3	NA	NA	CASSPPGLSTDTQYF	TGTGCCAGCAGCCCACCGGGACTTAGCACAGATACGCAGTATTTT
TRBV20-1	TRBJ2-7	NA	NA	CSARQGYEQYF	TGCAGTGCTAGACAGGGGTACGAGCAGTACTTC